The source of this T cell receptor (beta chain) is a study of neurological immune-mediated disorders. TCRdb reprocessed the 5' RACE reads via MiXCR and lists one record per CDR3 protein. The data hold approximately 47,000 distinct CDR3 sequences, with approximately 13% observed a single time. The table lists this clonotype with many counts. Time point specified: longitudinal time-point 3. Looked up from germline, CDR1 is SGHRS and CDR2 is YFSETQ. The V end was cut by 4 bases, the J end by 6 bases, with 20 bases between. This CDR3 has 16 amino acids. The material sequenced was PBMCs. This receptor was taken from a man aged 30 to 39 in good health. This sequence joins TRBV5-1 and TRBJ2-1; TRBD2 is a possible D gene (6 bases). This CDR3 is CASSLEGRRLGNEQFF. The CDR3, as DNA: TGCGCCAGCAGCCTGGAGGGACGCCGCTTAGGCAATGAGCAGTTCTTC.